Listed here are 2 T cell receptor beta chains from one sample, sequenced in a study of molecular identifiers for immune sequencing clone quantification. From the PCR reads, TCRdb called clonotypes with MiXCR, one entry per CDR3 protein. The sample lists approximately 100,000 distinct CDR3 sequences, around 33% occurring once. The sample taken for sequencing was naive CD8+ T cells from blood, with Jurkat cell RNA spiked in. The subset: FACS-sorted CD8+CD4-CCR7+CD45RA+ naive T cells. These TCRs come from a human donor in good health. Some libraries in this study had Jurkat cell RNA spiked in.

Remarks on this clonotype: This may stem from a read error, because a much larger clone lies one nucleotide away. The chain recombines TRBV7-2 with TRBJ2-5; D remains ambiguous. V lost 1 base to trimming and J lost 5 bases, with 8 bases between them. The CDR3 contains 13 residues. The germline CDR1 and CDR2 sequences are SGHTA and FQGNSA. The CDR3 is CTSSLVVRETQYF. DNA for the CDR3: TGTACCAGCAGCTTAGTAGTTCGGGAGACCCAGTACTTC.

As for this clonotype: This sequence may be a read error, since a much larger clone differs from it by one base. The chain recombines TRBV12-3 or TRBV12-4 with TRBJ2-2, with D maybe TRBD2 (6 bases). This CDR3 comprises 10 residues. The DNA for the CDR3 is TGTGCCAGCCTCTCCCGGGAGCCGTTTTTT. Translated, it gives CASLSREPFF.